Below are 18 T cell receptor beta chains sequenced from a single sample in a study of cytomegalovirus exposure and HLA in healthy donors. Clones were sequenced by immunoSEQ multiplex PCR, and TCRdb holds only the in-frame ones, with some missing. This sample yields some 120,000 clones, of which approximately 91% are seen a single time; roughly 1.4% belongs to the top ten. Sequencing input: PBMCs. All receptors come from a man aged 30 to 39 in good health and CMV-seronegative.

The chain couples TRBV7-9 to TRBJ2-5, with no clear D. Germline CDR1 is SEHNR and CDR2 is FQNEAQ (reference sequence). The V and J ends lost 1 base and 1 base respectively, with 10 bases between them. The CDR3 length is 15 residues. The CDR3 loop reads CASSLGVDFQETQYF. Here the CDR3 DNA reads TGTGCCAGCAGCTTAGGCGTCGACTTCCAAGAGACCCAGTACTTC. The variable domain in full, with the rest retrieved from reference TRBV7-9 and TRBJ2-5, is DTGVSQNPRHKITKRGQNVTFRCDPISEHNRLYWYRQTLGQGPEFLTYFQNEAQLEKSRLLSDRFSAERPKGSFSTLEIQRTEQGDSAMYLCASSLGVDFQETQYFGPGTRLLVL.

This chain connects TRBV5-6 to TRBJ2-1; 7 nucleotides agree with TRBD1. Losses at the gene ends were 4 bases for V and 9 bases for J; bases not matched to a gene: 13. CDR1 and CDR2 (germline): SGHDT, YYEEEE. CDR3 size: 15 residues. The DNA for the CDR3 is TGTGCCAGCAGCCTTACCCCCACAGGGGTCGGTGAGCAGTTCTTC. Residues: CASSLTPTGVGEQFF.

This sequence joins TRBV19 and TRBJ2-7; no clear D. The CDR3 totals 13 residues. Trimming shortened V by 5 bases and J by 5 bases, and 13 bases separated the two germline ends. Germline CDR1 and CDR2: LNHDA and SQIVND (reference sequence). Written as DNA, the CDR3 is TGTGCCAGTAGTGCGCTCCTGAACCACGAGCAGTACTTC. This gives the protein CASSALLNHEQYF. The whole variable domain, filled in from reference TRBV19 and TRBJ2-7, reads DGGITQSPKYLFRKEGQNVTLSCEQNLNHDAMYWYRQDPGQGLRLIYYSQIVNDFQKGDIAEGYSVSREKKESFPLTVTSAQKNPTAFYLCASSALLNHEQYFGPGTRLTVT.

The rearrangement joins TRBV2 to TRBJ1-5; no clear D. V lost 1 base, J lost 2 bases, and 6 bases lay in between. The length of the CDR3 is 14 residues. CDR1 is SNHLY and CDR2 is FYNNEI in the germline V gene. CDR3 amino acids: CASSEGDGNQPQHF. In DNA form, the CDR3 reads TGTGCCAGCAGTGAAGGAGATGGCAATCAGCCCCAGCATTTT.

The chain uses TRBV7-3 and TRBJ2-2; D call uncertain. CDR1 SGHTA and CDR2 FQGTGA come from the germline V gene. The length of the CDR3 is 14 residues. V was trimmed by 5 bases and J by 1 base, leaving 8 bases between them. Here the CDR3 DNA reads TGTGCCAGCAGCCTCCCCCGGAACACCGGGGAGCTGTTTTTT. The encoded protein is CASSLPRNTGELFF.

This clone has only one observation. This chain links TRBV19 with TRBJ2-1; 15 positions agree with TRBD2. The V gene end was trimmed by 0 bases and the J gene end by 9 bases; junction bases not matched to a gene: 3. The CDR3 sequence is 16 residues long. The germline CDR1 and CDR2 sequences are LNHDA and SQIVND (reference sequence). The CDR3 coding sequence is TGTGCCAGTAGTATAGATGGGGGACTAGCGGGAGGTGAGCAGTTCTTC. Protein sequence: CASSIDGGLAGGEQFF. The complete variable domain, with remaining parts taken from reference TRBV19 and TRBJ2-1, reads DGGITQSPKYLFRKEGQNVTLSCEQNLNHDAMYWYRQDPGQGLRLIYYSQIVNDFQKGDIAEGYSVSREKKESFPLTVTSAQKNPTAFYLCASSIDGGLAGGEQFFGPGTRLTVL.

The chain joins TRBV14 to TRBJ2-1; D is perhaps TRBD2 (5 bases). CDR1 is SGHDN, CDR2 FVKESK, per germline. The V end lost 1 base, the J end lost 0 bases, and 10 bases lay between the germline ends. CDR3 size: 16 residues. The CDR3 nucleotides read TGTGCCAGCAGCCAAGCAAGCGGCAGCTCCTACAATGAGCAGTTCTTC. Translating gives CASSQASGSSYNEQFF.

This rearrangement joins TRBV5-1 to TRBJ2-3; tentative D call: TRBD2 (6 bases). Germline V gives CDR1 SGHRS, CDR2 YFSETQ. The CDR3 runs to 14 residues. Trimming stripped 0 bases from V and 8 bases from J, with 13 bases between. The CDR3 nucleotides are TGCGCCAGCAGCTTGGCCCCTCTCGGGGGTACGCAGTATTTT. Protein product: CASSLAPLGGTQYF.

The chain employs TRBV29-1 and TRBJ1-2; the D gene is possibly TRBD1 (6 bases). V dropped 7 bases and J dropped 8 bases, with 14 bases sitting between them. CDR1 and CDR2 from the germline V gene are SQVTM and ANQGSEA. This CDR3 contains 11 residues. The DNA of the CDR3 is TGCAGCGCGTTCTCAGGGGAGGGCTACACCTTC. This codes for CSAFSGEGYTF.

The chain uses TRBV7-2 and TRBJ1-1; D is possibly TRBD1 (5 bases). V shed 4 bases and J shed 0 bases, with 12 bases lying between them. This CDR3 spans 15 amino acids. Germline CDR1 and CDR2: SGHTA and FQGNSA. CDR3 DNA sequence: TGTGCCAGCAGCTCTAGGGTAGGGGTGAACACTGAAGCTTTCTTT. It specifies CASSSRVGVNTEAFF.

The chain combines TRBV29-1 with TRBJ1-1, with 12 positions matching TRBD1. Germline CDR1 and CDR2: SQVTM and ANQGSEA. This CDR3 is built from 13 residues. The ends lost 4 bases at V and 6 bases at J; junction bases unmatched: 3. Here the CDR3 DNA reads TGCAGCGTTGTGGGACAGGGGGCTGCTGAAGCTTTCTTT. It is translated as CSVVGQGAAEAFF.

This clone appeared once. This rearrangement joins TRBV6-1 to TRBJ1-2; TRBD1 matches 7 bases. The germline CDR1 and CDR2 sequences are MNHNS and SASEGT. This CDR3 region has 15 residues. After removal of 4 bases from V and 6 bases from J, the junction contained 11 bases not matched to a gene. CDR3 loop: CASSGLSTGLHGYTF. The CDR3, as DNA: TGTGCCAGCAGTGGGCTCTCGACAGGGCTTCATGGCTACACCTTC.

This rearrangement joins TRBV27 to TRBJ2-7; no clear D gene. Germline assignment: CDR1 MNHEY and CDR2 SMNVEV (reference sequence). V shed 6 bases and J shed 3 bases, with 12 bases lying between them. CDR3 length: 13 amino acids. The CDR3 bases are TGTGCCAGCAGCCCCGAGGTTAACTACGAGCAGTACTTC. It encodes CASSPEVNYEQYF.

The chain has TRBV6-1 and TRBJ2-7; TRBD2 matches at 7 bases. Germline V CDR1 and CDR2: MNHNS, SASEGT. The CDR3 runs 14 residues. V was pared by 5 bases and J by 2 bases, with 6 bases of the junction left unmatched. CDR3 nucleotide sequence: TGTGCCAGCAGTCCGCTTGGGGGGGCCTACGAGCAGTACTTC. It encodes CASSPLGGAYEQYF.

The chain couples TRBV11-2 to TRBJ1-1; D is ambiguous. The length of the CDR3 is 15 residues. V lost 5 bases and J lost 1, with 14 bases in between. The germline V gene encodes CDR1 SGHAT and CDR2 FQNNGV. The CDR3 reads CASSERGGKNTEAFF. Here the CDR3 DNA reads TGTGCCAGCAGCGAACGGGGAGGCAAGAACACTGAAGCTTTCTTT. The full variable domain, completed using reference TRBV11-2 and TRBJ1-1, is EAGVAQSPRYKIIEKRQSVAFWCNPISGHATLYWYQQILGQGPKLLIQFQNNGVVDDSQLPKDRFSAERLKGVDSTLKIQPAKLEDSAVYLCASSERGGKNTEAFFGQGTRLTVV.

The V call is TRBV5-6, the J call TRBJ2-5, with D possibly matching TRBD2 (5 bases). This CDR3 is built from 14 residues. V lost 0 bases and J lost 3, with 9 bases in between. CDR1 SGHDT and CDR2 YYEEEE come from the germline V gene. Here the CDR3 DNA reads TGTGCCAGCAGCTTGGCCGGGGTCAAAGAGACCCAGTACTTC. Encoded protein: CASSLAGVKETQYF.

V gene TRBV18 combines with J gene TRBJ2-7; 9 nucleotides line up with TRBD1. The CDR3 length is 14 residues. V trimming: 2 bases; J trimming: 4 bases; junction bases outside the gene matches: 3. Per the germline V gene, CDR1 is KGHSH and CDR2 is LQKENI. CDR3 loop: CASSPATGGYEQYF. The CDR3 DNA is TGTGCCAGCTCACCAGCGACAGGGGGATACGAGCAGTACTTC.

Of note for this clone: The sample carries other DNA sequences with the same CDR3. The CDR3 bases are TGTGCCAGCAGCGTAGGGGGGACAGGCAACACTGAAGCTTTCTTT. It codes for CASSVGGTGNTEAFF. The chain links TRBV9 to TRBJ1-1, with TRBD1 matching 8 bases. CDR3 length: 15 amino acids. J was trimmed by 2 bases and V by 0 bases; bases with no gene match: 3. CDR1 and CDR2 (germline): SGDLS, YYNGEE.